This T cell receptor beta chain was sequenced in a study of blood T cell repertoires in COVID-19. Study-level background: Spain, Italy and the United States supplied samples that represented acute and convalescent COVID-19.

The method was immunoSEQ multiplex PCR; TCRdb's version includes in-frame clones alone and lacks a portion of them. The data show fewer than 350,000 clones, 85% seen once. Either two negative PCRs, clearance, or symptom resolution qualified Cohort 3 donors as recovered. The germline V gene has CDR1 GTSNPN and CDR2 SVGIG (reference sequence). V lost 3 bases and J 1 base, leaving 10 bases between the germline ends. The CDR3 is made up of 15 amino acids. The chain combines TRBV30 with TRBJ2-6; possibly TRBD2 for D (6 bases). The sequence derives from a woman between 45 and 65 years old who had recovered from COVID-19. The source material was PBMCs or T cells enriched from blood (not recorded which). The CDR3 region is CAWRRGTSGANVLTF. The DNA for the CDR3 is TGTGCCTGGAGACGAGGGACTTCTGGGGCCAACGTCCTGACTTTC.